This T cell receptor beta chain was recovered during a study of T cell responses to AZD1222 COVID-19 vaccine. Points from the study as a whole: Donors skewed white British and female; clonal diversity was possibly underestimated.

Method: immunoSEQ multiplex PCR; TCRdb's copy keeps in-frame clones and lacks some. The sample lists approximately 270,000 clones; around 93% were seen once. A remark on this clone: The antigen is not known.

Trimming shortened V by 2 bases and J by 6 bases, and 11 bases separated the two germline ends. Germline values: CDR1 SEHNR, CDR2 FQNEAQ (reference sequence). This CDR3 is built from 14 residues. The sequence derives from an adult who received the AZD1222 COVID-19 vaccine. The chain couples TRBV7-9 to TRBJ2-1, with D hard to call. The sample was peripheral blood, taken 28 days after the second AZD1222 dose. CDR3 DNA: TGTGCCAGCAGCTTACAAGGGCTTGCCAATGAGCAGTTCTTC. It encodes CASSLQGLANEQFF.